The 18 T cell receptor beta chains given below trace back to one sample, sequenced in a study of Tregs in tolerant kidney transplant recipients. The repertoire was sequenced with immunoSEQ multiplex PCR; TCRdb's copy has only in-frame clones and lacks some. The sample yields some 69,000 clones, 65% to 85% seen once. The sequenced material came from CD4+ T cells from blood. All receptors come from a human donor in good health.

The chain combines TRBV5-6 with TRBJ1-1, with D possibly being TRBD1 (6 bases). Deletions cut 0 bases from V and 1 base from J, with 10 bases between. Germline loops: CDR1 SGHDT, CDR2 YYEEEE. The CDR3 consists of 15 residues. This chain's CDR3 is CASSLVDRPNTEAFF. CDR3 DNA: TGTGCCAGCAGCTTGGTTGACAGGCCGAACACTGAAGCTTTCTTT. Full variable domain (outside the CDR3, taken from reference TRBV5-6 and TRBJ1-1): DAGVTQSPTHLIKTRGQQVTLRCSPKSGHDTVSWYQQALGQGPQFIFQYYEEEERQRGNFPDRFSGHQFPNYSSELNVNALLLGDSALYLCASSLVDRPNTEAFFGQGTRLTVV.

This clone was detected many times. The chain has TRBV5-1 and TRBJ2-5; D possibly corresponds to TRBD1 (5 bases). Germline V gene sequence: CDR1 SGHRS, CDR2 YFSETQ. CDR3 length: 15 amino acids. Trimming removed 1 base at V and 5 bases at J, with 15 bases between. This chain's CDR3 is CASSLRSGSEETQYF. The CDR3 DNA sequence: TGCGCCAGCAGCTTGAGGTCAGGGTCGGAGGAGACCCAGTACTTC.

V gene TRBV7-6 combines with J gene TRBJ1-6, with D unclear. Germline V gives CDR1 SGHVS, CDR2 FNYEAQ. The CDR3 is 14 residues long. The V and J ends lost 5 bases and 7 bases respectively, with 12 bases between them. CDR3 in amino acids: CASSPPGLNSPLHF. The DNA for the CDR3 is TGTGCCAGCAGCCCGCCGGGATTAAATTCACCCCTCCACTTT.

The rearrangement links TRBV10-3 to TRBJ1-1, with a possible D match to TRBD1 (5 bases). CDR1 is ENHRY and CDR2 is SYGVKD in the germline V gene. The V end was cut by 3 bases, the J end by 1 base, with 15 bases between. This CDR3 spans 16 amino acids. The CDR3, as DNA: TGTGCCATCAGTGATCCCCCGACAGCAAGGAACACTGAAGCTTTCTTT. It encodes CAISDPPTARNTEAFF.

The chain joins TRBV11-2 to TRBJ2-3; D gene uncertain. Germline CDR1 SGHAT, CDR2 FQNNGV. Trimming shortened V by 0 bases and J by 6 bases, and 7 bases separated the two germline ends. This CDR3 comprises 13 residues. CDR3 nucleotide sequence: TGTGCCAGCAGCTTAGATCTAGGGGATACGCAGTATTTT. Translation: CASSLDLGDTQYF.

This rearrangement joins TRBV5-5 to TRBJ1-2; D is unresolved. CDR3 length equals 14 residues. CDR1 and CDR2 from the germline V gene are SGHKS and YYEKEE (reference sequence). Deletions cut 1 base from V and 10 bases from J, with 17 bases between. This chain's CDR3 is CASSLRVGRLAYTF. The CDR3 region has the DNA TGTGCCAGCAGCTTGAGAGTGGGGAGGCTGGCCTACACCTTC.

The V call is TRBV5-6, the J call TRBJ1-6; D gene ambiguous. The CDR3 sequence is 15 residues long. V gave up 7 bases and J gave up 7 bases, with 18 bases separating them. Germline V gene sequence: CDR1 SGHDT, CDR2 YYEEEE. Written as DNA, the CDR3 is TGTGCCAGCGGCCCGGGAACGTCCCCGAATTCACCCCTCCACTTT. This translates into CASGPGTSPNSPLHF. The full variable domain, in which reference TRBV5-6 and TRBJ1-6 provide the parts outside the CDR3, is DAGVTQSPTHLIKTRGQQVTLRCSPKSGHDTVSWYQQALGQGPQFIFQYYEEEERQRGNFPDRFSGHQFPNYSSELNVNALLLGDSALYLCASGPGTSPNSPLHFGNGTRLTVT.

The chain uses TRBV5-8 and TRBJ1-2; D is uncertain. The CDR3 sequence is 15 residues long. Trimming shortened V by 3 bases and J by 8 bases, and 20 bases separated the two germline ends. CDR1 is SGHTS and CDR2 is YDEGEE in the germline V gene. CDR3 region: CASSSPVGELRGYTF. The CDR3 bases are TGTGCCAGCAGCTCCCCAGTCGGGGAGCTGAGGGGCTACACCTTC.

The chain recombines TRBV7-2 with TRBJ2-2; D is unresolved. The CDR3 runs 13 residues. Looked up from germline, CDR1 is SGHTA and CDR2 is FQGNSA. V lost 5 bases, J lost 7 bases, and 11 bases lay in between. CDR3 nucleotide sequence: TGTGCCAGCAGCAAACAATGGAACGGGGAGCTGTTTTTT. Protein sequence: CASSKQWNGELFF.

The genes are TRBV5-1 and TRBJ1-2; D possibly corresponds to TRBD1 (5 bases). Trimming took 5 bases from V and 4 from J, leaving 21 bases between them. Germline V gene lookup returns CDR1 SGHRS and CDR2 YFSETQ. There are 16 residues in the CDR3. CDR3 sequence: CASSPAPGPVSYGYTF. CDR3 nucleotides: TGCGCCAGCAGTCCGGCTCCAGGGCCAGTGAGCTATGGCTACACCTTC. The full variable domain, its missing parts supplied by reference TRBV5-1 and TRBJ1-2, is KAGVTQTPRYLIKTRGQQVTLSCSPISGHRSVSWYQQTPGQGLQFLFEYFSETQRNKGNFPGRFSGRQFSNSRSEMNVSTLELGDSALYLCASSPAPGPVSYGYTFGSGTRLTVV.

As DNA, the CDR3 is TGCGCCAGCAGCTTCGGGAGCTCCTACGAGCAGTACTTC. As protein: CASSFGSSYEQYF. The chain combines TRBV5-1 with TRBJ2-7, with D tentatively TRBD2 (6 bases). In germline, CDR1 is SGHRS, CDR2 YFSETQ. Trimming removed 2 bases from V and 0 bases from J, with 6 bases in between. This CDR3 contains 13 residues.

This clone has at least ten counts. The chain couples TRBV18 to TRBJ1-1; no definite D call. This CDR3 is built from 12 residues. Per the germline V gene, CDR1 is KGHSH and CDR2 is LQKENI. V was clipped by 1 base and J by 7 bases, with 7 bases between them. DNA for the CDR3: TGTGCCAGCTCACCACGGGGAATTGAAGCTTTCTTT. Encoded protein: CASSPRGIEAFF.

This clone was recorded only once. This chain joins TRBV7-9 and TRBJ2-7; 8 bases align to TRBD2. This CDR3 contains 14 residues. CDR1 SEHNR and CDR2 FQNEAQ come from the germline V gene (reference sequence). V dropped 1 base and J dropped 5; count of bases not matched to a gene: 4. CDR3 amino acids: CASSLVGRGDEQYF. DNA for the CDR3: TGTGCCAGCAGCTTAGTGGGGCGGGGGGACGAGCAGTACTTC.

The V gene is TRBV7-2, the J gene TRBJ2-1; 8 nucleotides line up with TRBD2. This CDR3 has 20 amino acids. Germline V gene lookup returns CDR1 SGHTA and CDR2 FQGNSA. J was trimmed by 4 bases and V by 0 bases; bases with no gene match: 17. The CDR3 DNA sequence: TGTGCCAGCAGCTTAGCGGTGGTCCGGAGCGGCGGGGGGTTTTACAATGAGCAGTTCTTC. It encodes CASSLAVVRSGGGFYNEQFF.

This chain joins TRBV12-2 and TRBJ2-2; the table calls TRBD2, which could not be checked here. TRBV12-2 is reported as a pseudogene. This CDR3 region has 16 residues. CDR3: CASRLLKLPNTGELFF. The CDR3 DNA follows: TGTGCAAGTCGCTTACTTAAACTACCAAACACCGGGGAGCTGTTTTTT.

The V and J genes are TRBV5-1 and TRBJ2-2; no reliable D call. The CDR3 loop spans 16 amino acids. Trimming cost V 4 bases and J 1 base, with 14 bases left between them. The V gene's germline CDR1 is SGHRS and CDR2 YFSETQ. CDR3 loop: CASSIRRPENTGELFF. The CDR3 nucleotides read TGCGCCAGCAGCATCCGCCGACCTGAGAACACCGGGGAGCTGTTTTTT.

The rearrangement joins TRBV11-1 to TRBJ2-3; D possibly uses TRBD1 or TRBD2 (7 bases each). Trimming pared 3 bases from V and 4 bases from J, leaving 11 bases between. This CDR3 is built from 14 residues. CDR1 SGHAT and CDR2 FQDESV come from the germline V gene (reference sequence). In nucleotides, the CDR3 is TGTGCCAGCAGCTTGGGAGGGGGCCCAGATACGCAGTATTTT. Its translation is CASSLGGGPDTQYF. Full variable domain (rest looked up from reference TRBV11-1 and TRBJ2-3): EAEVAQSPRYKITEKSQAVAFWCDPISGHATLYWYRQILGQGPELLVQFQDESVVDDSQLPKDRFSAERLKGVDSTLKIQPAELGDSAMYLCASSLGGGPDTQYFGPGTRLTVL.

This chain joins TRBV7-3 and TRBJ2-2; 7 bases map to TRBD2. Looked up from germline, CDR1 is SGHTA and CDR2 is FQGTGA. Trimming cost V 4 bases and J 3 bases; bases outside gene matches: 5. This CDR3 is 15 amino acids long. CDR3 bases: TGTGCCAGCAGCTCTGGACGGGGGGACACCGGGGAGCTGTTTTTT. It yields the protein CASSSGRGDTGELFF. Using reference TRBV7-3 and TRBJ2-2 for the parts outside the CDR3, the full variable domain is GAGVSQTPSNKVTEKGKYVELRCDPISGHTALYWYRQSLGQGPEFLIYFQGTGAADDSGLPNDRFFAVRPEGSVSTLKIQRTERGDSAVYLCASSSGRGDTGELFFGEGSRLTVL.